The 3 T cell receptor beta chains given below trace back to one sample, sequenced in a study of shared clonotypes between healthy human individuals. Only in-frame clones appear in the TCRdb table, and some are missing; sequencing was by immunoSEQ multiplex PCR. The data hold about 2.4 million clones, with 93% observed a single time. Sequences were obtained from naive CD4+ T cells from PBMCs. Subset: CD45RA+ positively selected. The receptors were gathered from a man between 18 and 35 years old in good health. Some clones in this sample may be carry-over from other donors' samples.

This rearrangement joins TRBV19 to TRBJ2-5, with TRBD1 identical over 9 bases. CDR1 LNHDA and CDR2 SQIVND come from the germline V gene (reference sequence). The CDR3 spans 17 residues. Trimming removed 5 bases from V and 1 base from J; junction bases left unmatched: 11. Written as DNA, the CDR3 is TGTGCCAGTAGTCCACCGGACAGGGGCCCTCTCCAAGAGACCCAGTACTTC. This codes for CASSPPDRGPLQETQYF.

The chain is built from TRBV19 and TRBJ2-1; TRBD2 matches 9 bases. CDR1 is LNHDA and CDR2 is SQIVND in the germline V gene (reference sequence). The CDR3 has 15 residues. With 6 bases clipped from V and 9 bases from J, the junction kept 12 bases outside the gene matches. CDR3 residues: CASSAVSGGGVEQFF. The CDR3 DNA reads as TGTGCCAGTAGCGCTGTTAGCGGGGGAGGAGTTGAGCAGTTCTTC.

The J gene is TRBJ2-7, the V gene TRBV5-5; 9 positions match TRBD1. The CDR3 covers 15 residues. CDR1 is SGHKS and CDR2 is YYEKEE in the germline V gene (reference sequence). Germline trimming cut 4 bases from V and 7 bases from J; bases unmatched to any gene: 12. CDR3 sequence (DNA): TGTGCCAGCAGCCATCCCGGGACAGGGTATCGGGAGCAGTACTTC. It yields the protein CASSHPGTGYREQYF.